These 3 T cell receptor beta chains share one sample of origin, sequenced in a study of T-cell memory formation after mild COVID-19. TCRdb processed the 5' RACE reads anew with MiXCR; each CDR3 protein has one entry. The sample holds about 400,000 distinct CDR3 sequences, about a quarter seen once. The specimen was PBMCs or a T cell subset sorted from them (not recorded which). All receptors come from an adult woman who had mild COVID-19 (a few samples of this study predate the infection). Cell type and time point are not known.

The rearrangement joins TRBV4-1 to TRBJ2-2; D gene unclear. This CDR3 contains 16 residues. Germline CDR1 MGHRA, CDR2 YSYEKL. V was trimmed by 0 bases and J by 2 bases, leaving 10 bases between them. CDR3 loop: CASSQDMGFNTGELFF. The DNA of the CDR3 is TGCGCCAGCAGCCAAGATATGGGATTCAACACCGGGGAGCTGTTTTTT.

The chain links TRBV4-2 to TRBJ2-1; 9 bases are a match to TRBD2. Per germline, CDR1 LGHNA and CDR2 YNFKEQ. This CDR3 is built from 14 residues. V lost 3 bases, J lost 7 bases, and 4 bases stayed unmatched. The CDR3 sequence is CASSQATSGNEQFF. In DNA, the CDR3 is TGTGCCAGCAGCCAGGCGACTAGCGGTAATGAGCAGTTCTTC.

This clonotype appeared many times. The CDR3 sequence: CASSGGVNRPNQPQHF. CDR3 DNA: TGTGCCAGCAGTGGAGGAGTGAACAGGCCCAATCAGCCCCAGCATTTT. The chain carries TRBV2 and TRBJ1-5; TRBD1 might be the D (5 bases). The CDR3 length is 16 residues. V was shortened by 4 bases and J by 3 bases, with 16 bases between the two germline ends. CDR1 and CDR2 from the germline V gene are SNHLY and FYNNEI.